This TCR beta chain is drawn from a study of PD-1 blockade in mismatch repair-deficient tumors. The junction had 7 bases not matched to a gene; V was cut back by 5 bases and J by 5 bases. The V gene's germline CDR1 is SGHVS and CDR2 FQNEAQ. There are 14 residues in the CDR3. This clone was detected a few times. Here immunoSEQ multiplex PCR was the method, and the copy in TCRdb shows in-frame clones only, minus some. The data contain under 150,000 clones, more than 85% of them seen just once; the ten biggest clones take up about 14%. The source material was peripheral blood, sampled 44 weeks after starting pembrolizumab. This chain joins TRBV7-8 and TRBJ2-3; 7 bases are a match to TRBD1. This receptor was obtained from an adult with mismatch repair-deficient cancer. In DNA form, the CDR3 reads TGTGCCAGCAGCCTTGGACAGGTCCGAGATACGCAGTATTTT. Translated: CASSLGQVRDTQYF.